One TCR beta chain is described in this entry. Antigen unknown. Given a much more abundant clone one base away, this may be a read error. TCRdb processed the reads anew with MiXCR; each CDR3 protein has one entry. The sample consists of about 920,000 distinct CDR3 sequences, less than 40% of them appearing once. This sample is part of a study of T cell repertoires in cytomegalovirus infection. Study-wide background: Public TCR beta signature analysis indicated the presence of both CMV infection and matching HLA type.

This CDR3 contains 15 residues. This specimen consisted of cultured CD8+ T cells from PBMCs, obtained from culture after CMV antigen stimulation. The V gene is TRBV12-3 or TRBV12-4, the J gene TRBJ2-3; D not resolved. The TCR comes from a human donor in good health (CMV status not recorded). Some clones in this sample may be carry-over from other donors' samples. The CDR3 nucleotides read TGTTCCAGCACCGCCGAAAGGTTTCCAGCAGATACGCAGTATTTT. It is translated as CSSTAERFPADTQYF.